The 21 T cell receptor beta chains given below trace back to one sample, sequenced in a study of shared clonotypes between healthy human individuals. The data were produced by immunoSEQ multiplex PCR, yet TCRdb's version contains in-frame clones alone and is incomplete. The data show about 530,000 clones, 90% to 97% seen once. The material sequenced was naive CD4+ T cells sorted from blood. As for subset: CD45RA+ positively selected. These receptors came from a young woman in good health.

The rearrangement joins TRBV7-2 to TRBJ1-5, with D possibly matching TRBD1 (5 bases). Germline CDR1 SGHTA, CDR2 FQGNSA. The CDR3 contains 15 residues. V shed 1 base and J shed 7 bases, with 14 bases lying between them. CDR3 region: CASSLDAGGWQPQHF. In DNA, the CDR3 is TGTGCCAGCAGCTTAGATGCGGGGGGATGGCAGCCCCAGCATTTT.

V gene TRBV19 combines with J gene TRBJ1-4, with a possible D match to TRBD1 (6 bases). The germline V and J ends were trimmed by 10 bases and 0 bases, with 15 bases remaining between them. Germline CDR1 is LNHDA and CDR2 is SQIVND (reference sequence). The CDR3 length is 15 residues. DNA of the CDR3: TGTGCCACGCATCAGGGGCTTGCAACTAATGAAAAACTGTTTTTT. Translating gives CATHQGLATNEKLFF.

The chain is built from TRBV30 and TRBJ2-5; D is tentatively TRBD1 or TRBD2 (7 bases each). The germline V gene has CDR1 GTSNPN and CDR2 SVGIG (reference sequence). The ends were cut back, 6 bases at V and 5 bases at J, with 16 bases in the middle. The CDR3 length is 13 residues. CDR3 protein: CACGRGRGETQYF. In DNA, the CDR3 is TGTGCCTGTGGGAGGGGGCGAGGGGAGACCCAGTACTTC. The entire variable domain, with the rest obtained from reference TRBV30 and TRBJ2-5, is as follows: SQTIHQWPATLVQPVGSPLSLECTVEGTSNPNLYWYRQAAGRGLQLLFYSVGIGQISSEVPQNLSASRPQDRQFILSSKKLLLSDSGFYLCACGRGRGETQYFGPGTRLLVL.

The V and J genes are TRBV10-3 and TRBJ1-6; D call uncertain. The CDR3 runs 15 residues. Germline assignment: CDR1 ENHRY and CDR2 SYGVKD. V was shortened by 10 bases and J by 0 bases, with 13 bases between the two germline ends. The CDR3 DNA is TGTGCCACCATTTTATCTCGCTCCTATAATTCACCCCTCCACTTT. Protein product: CATILSRSYNSPLHF.

V and J are TRBV18 and TRBJ1-1, with D possibly matching TRBD1 (5 bases). This CDR3 has 14 amino acids. Germline CDR1 and CDR2: KGHSH and LQKENI. The V gene lost 6 bases and the J gene lost 3 bases, with 14 bases spanning the gap. CDR3 DNA: TGTGCCAGCTCGCGCGGGGGGGGTGACACTGAAGCTTTCTTT. It codes for CASSRGGGDTEAFF.

This sequence joins TRBV7-8 and TRBJ1-1; no firm D call. The germline gives CDR1 SGHVS, CDR2 FQNEAQ. V dropped 11 bases and J dropped 4 bases, with 20 bases sitting between them. The CDR3 is 14 residues long. The CDR3 coding sequence is TGTGCCTCGGAGACACTACACCGGGCCACTGAAGCTTTCTTT. Translated: CASETLHRATEAFF.

This CDR3 is CASSIAQDSSYEQYF. The CDR3, as DNA: TGTGCCAGTAGTATTGCACAGGATTCCTCCTACGAGCAGTACTTC. V gene TRBV19 combines with J gene TRBJ2-7; D is perhaps TRBD1 (5 bases). Trimming removed 3 bases at V and 0 bases at J, with 12 bases between. CDR1 is LNHDA, CDR2 SQIVND, per germline (reference sequence). CDR3 length: 15 residues.

J is TRBJ2-1 and V is TRBV20-1; no clear D gene. Germline CDR1 and CDR2: DFQATT and SNEGSKA (reference sequence). CDR3 length: 10 amino acids. Trimming removed 6 bases at V and 4 bases at J, with 4 bases between. The CDR3, as DNA: TGCAGTGCCCAGTACAATGAGCAGTTCTTC. Encoded protein: CSAQYNEQFF.

V and J are TRBV2 and TRBJ2-1; TRBD2 aligns across 9 bases. From germline, CDR1 is SNHLY and CDR2 FYNNEI. Trimming removed 1 base from V and 15 bases from J; junction bases left unmatched: 7. There are 13 residues in the CDR3. In DNA form, the CDR3 reads TGTGCCAGCAGTGAAGGGGTAGCGGGAGACGCGTTCTTC. It encodes CASSEGVAGDAFF.

This clone was recorded only once. The chain joins TRBV7-9 to TRBJ1-4, with D perhaps matching TRBD1 (5 bases). This CDR3 region has 16 residues. Germline loops: CDR1 SEHNR, CDR2 FQNEAQ (reference sequence). The V end lost 0 bases, the J end lost 4 bases, and 12 bases lay between the germline ends. The CDR3 loop reads CASSLAQGLINEKLFF. DNA of the CDR3: TGTGCCAGCAGCTTAGCGCAGGGACTGATTAATGAAAAACTGTTTTTT.

The chain links TRBV9 to TRBJ2-7, with TRBD2 identical over 9 bases. In germline, CDR1 is SGDLS, CDR2 YYNGEE. The V gene end was trimmed by 0 bases and the J gene end by 4 bases; junction bases not matched to a gene: 8. This CDR3 region has 16 residues. The CDR3 protein is CASSVGAGGPLYEQYF. The CDR3 nucleotides read TGTGCCAGCAGCGTAGGGGCGGGAGGGCCTCTTTACGAGCAGTACTTC.

This chain links TRBV6-6 with TRBJ2-1, with D perhaps TRBD2 (5 bases). The V and J ends lost 6 bases and 4 bases respectively, with 10 bases between them. Germline lookup yields CDR1 MNHNY and CDR2 SVGAGI (reference sequence). The CDR3 is 13 amino acids. The CDR3 bases are TGTGCCAGCAGCAGAGGGAGTTACAATGAGCAGTTCTTC. Translating it yields CASSRGSYNEQFF.

The chain couples TRBV6-5 to TRBJ1-4, with D maybe TRBD1 (6 bases). The CDR3 runs to 14 residues. The V end lost 7 bases, the J end lost 0 bases, and 9 bases lay between the germline ends. Germline V lookup: CDR1 MNHEY, CDR2 SVGAGI. CDR3 nucleotides: TGTGCCAGCAAAACAGGGCCAACTAATGAAAAACTGTTTTTT. Its translation: CASKTGPTNEKLFF.

V usage is TRBV28 and J usage is TRBJ2-7; TRBD2 is a possible D gene (5 bases). The CDR3 runs 11 residues. CDR1 and CDR2 (germline): MDHEN, SYDVKM. V was shortened by 8 bases and J by 2 bases, with 7 bases between the two germline ends. This CDR3 is CASGGPYEQYF. In nucleotides, the CDR3 is TGTGCCAGCGGAGGCCCCTACGAGCAGTACTTC.

The CDR3 DNA sequence: TGCGCCAGCAGCTTCGTAGGGACAGGGCGGTCACCCCTCCACTTT. It encodes CASSFVGTGRSPLHF. The V gene is TRBV5-1, the J gene TRBJ1-6; 9 nucleotides line up with TRBD1. There are 15 residues in the CDR3. Looked up from germline, CDR1 is SGHRS and CDR2 is YFSETQ. V dropped 2 bases and J dropped 10; count of bases not matched to a gene: 7.

The J gene is TRBJ2-3, the V gene TRBV9; 8 bases are shared with TRBD2. Germline CDR1 reads SGDLS; CDR2 reads YYNGEE. The CDR3 is 17 residues long. Trimming removed 3 bases from V and 5 bases from J; junction bases left unmatched: 14. The CDR3 region is CASSGGQRESWLDTQYF. The CDR3 region has the DNA TGTGCCAGCAGCGGGGGCCAGCGGGAGTCATGGTTAGATACGCAGTATTTT.

The chain combines TRBV9 with TRBJ2-7; D is possibly TRBD2 (7 bases). Germline CDR1 and CDR2: SGDLS and YYNGEE. The CDR3 spans 16 residues. The V end was cut by 0 bases, the J end by 2 bases, with 15 bases between. CDR3 coding DNA: TGTGCCAGCAGCGTAGTAGGGGGGGCGGACCCCTACGAGCAGTACTTC. Translation gives CASSVVGGADPYEQYF.

For this clone: At the DNA level, this CDR3 is encoded by other sequences in the same sample as well. The chain has TRBV28 and TRBJ1-5, with TRBD1 matching over 10 bases. Germline V gives CDR1 MDHEN, CDR2 SYDVKM. Germline trimming cut 5 bases from V and 5 bases from J; bases unmatched to any gene: 3. The CDR3 runs 14 residues. CDR3 residues: CASSPGQGDQPQHF. The CDR3, as DNA: TGTGCCAGCAGTCCAGGACAGGGGGATCAGCCCCAGCATTTT.

CDR3 region: CASTGQRHSYEQYF. For the CDR3, the DNA is TGTGCCAGCACGGGACAGCGGCACTCCTACGAGCAGTACTTC. The V gene is TRBV28, the J gene TRBJ2-7; 7 positions match TRBD1. Germline V gene lookup returns CDR1 MDHEN and CDR2 SYDVKM. This CDR3 spans 14 amino acids. The ends lost 7 bases at V and 0 bases at J; junction bases unmatched: 6.

V is TRBV6-5 and J is TRBJ2-7, with D possibly being TRBD1 or TRBD2 (5 bases each). Trimming removed 7 bases from V and 2 bases from J, with 12 bases in between. Germline lookup yields CDR1 MNHEY and CDR2 SVGAGI. The CDR3 runs 13 residues. CDR3 protein: CASTQGTPYEQYF. CDR3 DNA sequence: TGTGCCAGCACACAAGGGACCCCCTACGAGCAGTACTTC.

The chain has TRBV6-5 and TRBJ2-3; D may be TRBD2 (6 bases). The germline V and J ends were trimmed by 4 bases and 4 bases, with 15 bases remaining between them. This CDR3 spans 15 amino acids. Germline values: CDR1 MNHEY, CDR2 SVGAGI. CDR3 protein: CASSSPGEGADTQYF. The CDR3, as DNA: TGTGCCAGCAGTTCTCCGGGAGAAGGGGCAGATACGCAGTATTTT.